A selection of T cell receptor beta chains follows, all from one sample in a study of blood T cells in healthy people across ages. TCRdb reprocessed the 5' RACE reads via MiXCR and lists one record per CDR3 protein. This table holds fewer than 650,000 distinct CDR3 sequences, about 28% found once. Separately, the same data were catalogued under a study of T cells of mothers and their children.

Material: blood. Every receptor here comes from a boy aged 2 to 10 in good health. CDR3s include the opening cysteine and the closing phenylalanine or tryptophan. Each record gives: CDR3 protein, CDR3 DNA, V gene, J gene, clone size, D gene. The D gene is left open where the match is weak. Not every row has a clone size; where given, it reads once, few, many or a size class.

CDR3aa: CASSTYRVTEAFF; CDR3nt: TGTGCCAGCAGCACATATCGGGTCACTGAAGCTTTCTTT; v_gene: TRBV25-1; j_gene: TRBJ1-1; abundance: few; d_gene: NA
CDR3aa: CSHVSGTVNTEAFF; CDR3nt: TGCAGCCACGTTTCCGGGACAGTGAACACCGAAGCTTTCTTT; v_gene: TRBV29-1; j_gene: TRBJ1-1; abundance: NA; d_gene: TRBD1
CDR3aa: CSAIAHETSGSSYNEKFF; CDR3nt: TGCAGTGCTATAGCCCACGAGACTAGCGGGAGCTCCTACAATGAGAAGTTCTTC; v_gene: TRBV20-1; j_gene: TRBJ2-1; abundance: NA; d_gene: TRBD2
CDR3aa: CSAREGPGDTQYF; CDR3nt: TGCAGTGCTAGAGAGGGACCCGGCGATACGCAGTATTTT; v_gene: TRBV20-1; j_gene: TRBJ2-3; abundance: NA; d_gene: NA
CDR3aa: CASRNRGQGAYEQYF; CDR3nt: TGTGCCAGCAGAAACAGGGGACAGGGGGCTTACGAGCAGTACTTC; v_gene: TRBV6-1; j_gene: TRBJ2-7; abundance: few; d_gene: TRBD1
CDR3aa: CASRPDRTGELFF; CDR3nt: TGCGCCAGCAGACCCGACAGGACCGGGGAGCTGTTTTTT; v_gene: TRBV5-1; j_gene: TRBJ2-2; abundance: NA; d_gene: NA
CDR3aa: CASSLGAGVGEQFF; CDR3nt: TGTGCCAGCAGCTTGGGGGCGGGAGTAGGGGAGCAGTTCTTC; v_gene: TRBV7-2; j_gene: TRBJ2-1; abundance: NA; d_gene: NA
CDR3aa: CASSHRLAGYPLSTDTQCF; CDR3nt: TGCGCCAGCAGCCACCGACTAGCGGGATACCCTCTTAGCACAGATACGCAGTGTTTT; v_gene: TRBV5-1; j_gene: TRBJ2-3; abundance: few; d_gene: TRBD2
CDR3aa: CASSVGRAYQETQYF; CDR3nt: TGTGCCAGCAGCGTAGGACGGGCGTACCAAGAGACCCAGTACTTC; v_gene: TRBV9; j_gene: TRBJ2-5; abundance: few; d_gene: NA
CDR3aa: CASSFSGGAFEQFF; CDR3nt: TGTGCCAGCAGCTTCAGCGGGGGGGCCTTTGAGCAGTTCTTC; v_gene: TRBV5-5; j_gene: TRBJ2-1; abundance: NA; d_gene: TRBD2
CDR3aa: CASSESRVSNTGELFF; CDR3nt: TGTGCCAGCAGTGAGTCTAGGGTCTCGAACACCGGGGAGCTGTTTTTT; v_gene: TRBV2; j_gene: TRBJ2-2; abundance: few; d_gene: NA
CDR3aa: CASRRQGWGYGYPF; CDR3nt: TGTGCCAGCAGACGACAGGGATGGGGCTATGGCTACCCCTTC; v_gene: TRBV3-1; j_gene: TRBJ1-2; abundance: NA; d_gene: TRBD1
CDR3aa: CASSPSSLAGPYEQYF; CDR3nt: TGCGCCAGCAGCCCGAGTTCCTTAGCGGGGCCCTACGAGCAGTACTTC; v_gene: TRBV4-1; j_gene: TRBJ2-7; abundance: NA; d_gene: TRBD2
CDR3aa: CASSLRGASYEQYF; CDR3nt: TGTGCCAGCAGTTTGCGGGGAGCTTCCTACGAGCAGTACTTC; v_gene: TRBV27; j_gene: TRBJ2-7; abundance: once; d_gene: NA
CDR3aa: CSVERAQPYTQYF; CDR3nt: TGCAGCGTGGAGCGGGCCCAACCCTATACGCAGTATTTT; v_gene: TRBV29-1; j_gene: TRBJ2-3; abundance: NA; d_gene: NA
CDR3aa: CASSLDPAGGKQYF; CDR3nt: TGTGCCAGCAGCTTAGACCCAGCGGGGGGGAAGCAGTACTTC; v_gene: TRBV7-9; j_gene: TRBJ2-5; abundance: few; d_gene: TRBD2